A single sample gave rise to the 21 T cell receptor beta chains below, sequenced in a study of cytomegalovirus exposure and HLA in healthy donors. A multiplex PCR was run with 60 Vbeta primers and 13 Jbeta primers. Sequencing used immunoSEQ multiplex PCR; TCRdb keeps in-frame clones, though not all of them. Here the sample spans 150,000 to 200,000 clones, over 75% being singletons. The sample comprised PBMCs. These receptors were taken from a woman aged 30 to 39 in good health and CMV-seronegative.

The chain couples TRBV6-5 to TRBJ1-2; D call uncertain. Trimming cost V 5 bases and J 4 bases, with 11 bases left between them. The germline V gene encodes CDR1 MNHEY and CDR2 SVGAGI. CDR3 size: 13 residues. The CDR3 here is CASSIAGRYGYTF. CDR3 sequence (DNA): TGTGCCAGCAGTATCGCGGGCCGCTATGGCTACACCTTC.

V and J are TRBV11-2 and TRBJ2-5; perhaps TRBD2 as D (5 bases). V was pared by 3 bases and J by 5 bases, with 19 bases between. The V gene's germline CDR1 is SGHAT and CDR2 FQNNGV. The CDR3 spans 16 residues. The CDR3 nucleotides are TGTGCCAGCAGCTTGCTTGGAGCGGAAGGATTGGAGACCCAGTACTTC. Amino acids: CASSLLGAEGLETQYF.

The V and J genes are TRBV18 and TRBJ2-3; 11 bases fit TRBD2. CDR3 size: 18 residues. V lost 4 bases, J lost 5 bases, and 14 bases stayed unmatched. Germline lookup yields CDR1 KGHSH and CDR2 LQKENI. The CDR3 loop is CASSLSGGAVRFGDTQYF. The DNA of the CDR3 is TGTGCCAGCTCACTTAGCGGGGGGGCCGTGCGTTTTGGAGATACGCAGTATTTT.

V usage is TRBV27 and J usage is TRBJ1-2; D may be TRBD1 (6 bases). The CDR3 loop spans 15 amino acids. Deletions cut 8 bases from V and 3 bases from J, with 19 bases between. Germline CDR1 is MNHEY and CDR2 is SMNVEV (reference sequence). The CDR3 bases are TGTGCCAGCTCCCGAGGGGGTCAGTTTTACTATGGCTACACCTTC. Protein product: CASSRGGQFYYGYTF.

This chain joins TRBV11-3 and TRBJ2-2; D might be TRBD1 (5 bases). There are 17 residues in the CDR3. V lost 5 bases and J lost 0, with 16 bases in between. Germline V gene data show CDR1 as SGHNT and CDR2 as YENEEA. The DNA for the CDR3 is TGTGCCAGCAGCCTTTCCCGTCTGACAGCGAACACCGGGGAGCTGTTTTTT. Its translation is CASSLSRLTANTGELFF. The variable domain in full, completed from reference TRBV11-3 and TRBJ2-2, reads EAGVVQSPRYKIIEKKQPVAFWCNPISGHNTLYWYLQNLGQGPELLIRYENEEAVDDSQLPKDRFSAERLKGVDSTLKIQPAELGDSAVYLCASSLSRLTANTGELFFGEGSRLTVL.

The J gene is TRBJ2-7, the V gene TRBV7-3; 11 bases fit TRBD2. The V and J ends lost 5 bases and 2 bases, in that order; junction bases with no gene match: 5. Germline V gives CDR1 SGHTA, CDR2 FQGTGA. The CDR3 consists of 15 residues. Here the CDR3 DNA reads TGTGCCAGCAGCCCACGGACTAGCGGGCCCTACGAGCAGTACTTC. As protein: CASSPRTSGPYEQYF.

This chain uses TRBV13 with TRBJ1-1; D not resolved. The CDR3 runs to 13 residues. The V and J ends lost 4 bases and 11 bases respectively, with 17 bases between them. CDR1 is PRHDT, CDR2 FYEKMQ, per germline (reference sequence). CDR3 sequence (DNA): TGTGCCAGCAGCTCCCCTCCTCCGGGTGTGGCTTTCTTT. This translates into CASSSPPPGVAFF.

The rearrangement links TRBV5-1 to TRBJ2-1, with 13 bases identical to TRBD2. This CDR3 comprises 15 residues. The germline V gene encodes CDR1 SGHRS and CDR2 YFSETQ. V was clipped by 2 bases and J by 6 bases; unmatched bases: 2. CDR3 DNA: TGCGCCAGCAGCTTTGGACTAGCGGGAGCCAATGAGCAGTTCTTC. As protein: CASSFGLAGANEQFF.

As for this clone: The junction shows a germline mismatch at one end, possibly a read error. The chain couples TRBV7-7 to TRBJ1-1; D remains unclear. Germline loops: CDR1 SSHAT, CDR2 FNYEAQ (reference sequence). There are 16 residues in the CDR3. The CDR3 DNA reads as TGTGCTAGCAGCTCCGGCGGGGTGCGGCGGGACACTGAAGCTTTCTTT. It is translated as CASSSGGVRRDTEAFF.

The CDR3 region has the DNA TGTGCCACCAGCTCTTCGAGACAGGTTCCCAACTATGGCTACACCTTC. Translating it yields CATSSSRQVPNYGYTF. The V call is TRBV15, the J call TRBJ1-2; TRBD1 might be the D (6 bases). Germline V gene sequence: CDR1 LNHNV, CDR2 YYDKDF (reference sequence). V gave up 5 bases and J gave up 2 bases, with 18 bases separating them. The CDR3 sequence is 16 residues long.

CDR3 region: CASSLSSRAYEQYF. The CDR3 bases are TGTGCCAGCAGTTTATCCTCCAGGGCCTACGAGCAGTACTTC. The chain has TRBV27 and TRBJ2-7; tentative D call: TRBD1 (5 bases). The V end was cut by 0 bases, the J end by 2 bases, with 8 bases between. This CDR3 comprises 14 residues. CDR1 MNHEY and CDR2 SMNVEV come from the germline V gene (reference sequence).

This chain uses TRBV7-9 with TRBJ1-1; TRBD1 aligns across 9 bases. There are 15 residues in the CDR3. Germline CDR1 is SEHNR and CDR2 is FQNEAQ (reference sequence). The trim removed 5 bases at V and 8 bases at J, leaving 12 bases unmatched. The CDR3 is CASSGGQGLAREAFF. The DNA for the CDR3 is TGTGCCAGCAGCGGGGGACAGGGCTTGGCTAGGGAAGCTTTCTTT.

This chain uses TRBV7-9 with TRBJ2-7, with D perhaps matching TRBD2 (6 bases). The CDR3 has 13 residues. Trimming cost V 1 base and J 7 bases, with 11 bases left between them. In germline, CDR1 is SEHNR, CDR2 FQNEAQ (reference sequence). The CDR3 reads CASSLGSGREQYF. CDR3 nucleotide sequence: TGTGCCAGCAGCTTAGGGTCGGGGAGGGAGCAGTACTTC.

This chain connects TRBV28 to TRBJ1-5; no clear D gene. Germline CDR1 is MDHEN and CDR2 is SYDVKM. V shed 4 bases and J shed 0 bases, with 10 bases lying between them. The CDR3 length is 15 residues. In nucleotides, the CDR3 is TGTGCCAGCAGTTCACCACTTTATAGCAATCAGCCCCAGCATTTT. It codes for CASSSPLYSNQPQHF.

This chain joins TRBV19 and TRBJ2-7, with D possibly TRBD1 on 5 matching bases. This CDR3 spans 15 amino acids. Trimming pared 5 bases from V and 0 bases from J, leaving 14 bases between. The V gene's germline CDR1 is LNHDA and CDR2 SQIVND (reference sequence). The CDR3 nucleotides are TGTGCCAGTAGTCCCCAGACAGTGGGCTCCTACGAGCAGTACTTC. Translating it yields CASSPQTVGSYEQYF.

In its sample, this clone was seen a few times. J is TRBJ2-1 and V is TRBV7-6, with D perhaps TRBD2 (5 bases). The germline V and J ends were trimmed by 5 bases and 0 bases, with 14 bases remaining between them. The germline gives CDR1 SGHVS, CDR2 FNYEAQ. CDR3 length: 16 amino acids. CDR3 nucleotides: TGTGCCAGCAGCGCCCTGTTAGGGAGCTCCTACAATGAGCAGTTCTTC. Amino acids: CASSALLGSSYNEQFF.

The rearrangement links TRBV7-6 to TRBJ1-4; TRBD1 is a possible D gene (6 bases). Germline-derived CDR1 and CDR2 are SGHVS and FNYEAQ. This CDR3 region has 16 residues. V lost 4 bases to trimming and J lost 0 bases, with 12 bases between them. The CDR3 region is CASSSQGPSTNEKLFF. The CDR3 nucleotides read TGTGCCAGCAGCTCCCAGGGGCCCTCAACTAATGAAAAACTGTTTTTT.

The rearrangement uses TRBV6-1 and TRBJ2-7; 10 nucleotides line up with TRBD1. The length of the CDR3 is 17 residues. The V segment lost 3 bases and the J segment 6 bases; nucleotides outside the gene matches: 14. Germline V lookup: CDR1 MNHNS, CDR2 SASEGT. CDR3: CASSEPRGGDRGVEQYF. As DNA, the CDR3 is TGTGCCAGCAGTGAGCCTAGGGGGGGGGACAGGGGAGTCGAGCAGTACTTC.

The CDR3 protein is CASSVWSSGRNVQSTDTQYF. DNA for the CDR3: TGTGCCAGCAGTGTTTGGTCTAGCGGGAGAAACGTCCAAAGCACAGATACGCAGTATTTT. This chain links TRBV2 with TRBJ2-3, with 10 positions matching TRBD2. Germline V lookup: CDR1 SNHLY, CDR2 FYNNEI. Unmatched junction bases numbered 16, after V lost 4 bases and J lost 0 bases. The CDR3 spans 20 residues.

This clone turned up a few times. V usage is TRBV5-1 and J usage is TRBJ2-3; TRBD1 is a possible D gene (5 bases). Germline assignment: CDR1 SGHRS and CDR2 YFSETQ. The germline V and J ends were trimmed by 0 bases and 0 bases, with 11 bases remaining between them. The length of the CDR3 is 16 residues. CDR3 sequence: CASSLGGMTSTDTQYF. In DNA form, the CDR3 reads TGCGCCAGCAGCTTGGGGGGCATGACTAGCACAGATACGCAGTATTTT.

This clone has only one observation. The CDR3 nucleotides are TGTGCCAGCAGCCAAGATATTTTGATCGGGTCTAACTATGGCTACACCTTC. Translation gives CASSQDILIGSNYGYTF. This sequence joins TRBV4-2 and TRBJ1-2; D is undetermined. Germline V gives CDR1 LGHNA, CDR2 YNFKEQ. Trimming pared 0 bases from V and 0 bases from J, leaving 14 bases between. This CDR3 has 17 residues.